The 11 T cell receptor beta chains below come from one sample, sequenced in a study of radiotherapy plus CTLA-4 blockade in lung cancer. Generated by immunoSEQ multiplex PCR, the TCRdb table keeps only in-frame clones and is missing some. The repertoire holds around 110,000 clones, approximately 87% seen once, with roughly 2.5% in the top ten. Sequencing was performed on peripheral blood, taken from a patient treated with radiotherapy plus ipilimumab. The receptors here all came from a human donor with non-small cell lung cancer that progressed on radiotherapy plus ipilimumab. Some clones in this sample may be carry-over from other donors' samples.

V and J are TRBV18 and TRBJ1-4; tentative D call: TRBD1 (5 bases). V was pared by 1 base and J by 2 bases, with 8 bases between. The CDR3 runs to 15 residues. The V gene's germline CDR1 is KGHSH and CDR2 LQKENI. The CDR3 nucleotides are TGTGCCAGCTCACCACTGGGGGAGACTAATGAAAAACTGTTTTTT. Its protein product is CASSPLGETNEKLFF.

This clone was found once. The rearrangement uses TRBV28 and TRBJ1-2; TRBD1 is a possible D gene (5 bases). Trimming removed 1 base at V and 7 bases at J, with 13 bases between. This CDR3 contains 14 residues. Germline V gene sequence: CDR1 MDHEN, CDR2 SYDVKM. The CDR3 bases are TGTGCCAGCAGTTTATTCCAGGGCACGAGTGGCTACACCTTC. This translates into CASSLFQGTSGYTF.

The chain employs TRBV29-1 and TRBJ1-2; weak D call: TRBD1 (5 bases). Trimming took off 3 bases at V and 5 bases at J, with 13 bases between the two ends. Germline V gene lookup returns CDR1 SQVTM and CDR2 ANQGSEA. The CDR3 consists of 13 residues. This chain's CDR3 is CSVETGPNYGYTF. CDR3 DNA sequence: TGCAGCGTTGAGACGGGACCGAATTATGGCTACACCTTC.

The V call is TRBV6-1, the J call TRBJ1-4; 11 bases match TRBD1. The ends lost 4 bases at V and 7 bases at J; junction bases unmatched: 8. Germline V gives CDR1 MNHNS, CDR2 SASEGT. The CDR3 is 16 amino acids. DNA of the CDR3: TGTGCCAGCAGTGGGAGGACAGGGGGCGTTCGTGAAAAACTGTTTTTT. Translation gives CASSGRTGGVREKLFF.

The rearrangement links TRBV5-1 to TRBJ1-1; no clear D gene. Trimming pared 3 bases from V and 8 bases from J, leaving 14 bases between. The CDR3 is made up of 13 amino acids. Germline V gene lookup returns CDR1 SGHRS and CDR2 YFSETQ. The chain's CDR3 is CASSSDPPSEAFF. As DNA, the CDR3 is TGCGCCAGCAGCTCGGACCCCCCGTCGGAAGCTTTCTTT.

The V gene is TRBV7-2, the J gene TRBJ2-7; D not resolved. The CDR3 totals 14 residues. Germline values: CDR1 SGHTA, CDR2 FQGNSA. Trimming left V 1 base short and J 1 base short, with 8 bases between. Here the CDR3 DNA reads TGTGCCAGCAGCTTAGAACGAGCTTCCTACGAGCAGTACTTC. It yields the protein CASSLERASYEQYF.

CDR3: CASSLVWASNEQFF. The CDR3 region has the DNA TGCGCCAGCAGCTTGGTCTGGGCGTCGAATGAGCAGTTCTTC. The chain recombines TRBV5-1 with TRBJ2-1; D remains unclear. CDR1 is SGHRS, CDR2 YFSETQ, per germline. Deletions cut 0 bases from V and 7 bases from J, with 11 bases between. The length of the CDR3 is 14 residues.

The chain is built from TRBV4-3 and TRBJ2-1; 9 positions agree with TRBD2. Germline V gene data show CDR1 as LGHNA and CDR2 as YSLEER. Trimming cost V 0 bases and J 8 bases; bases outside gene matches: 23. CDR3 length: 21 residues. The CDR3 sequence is CASSQENFGRLAVTLGYEQFF. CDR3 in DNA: TGCGCCAGCAGCCAAGAGAATTTTGGGCGACTAGCGGTAACATTAGGATATGAGCAGTTCTTC.

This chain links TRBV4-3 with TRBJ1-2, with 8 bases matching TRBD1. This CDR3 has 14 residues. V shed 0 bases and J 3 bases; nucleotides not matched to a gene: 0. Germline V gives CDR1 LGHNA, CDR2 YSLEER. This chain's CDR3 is CASSQETGDYGYTF. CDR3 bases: TGCGCCAGCAGCCAAGAGACAGGGGACTATGGCTACACCTTC.

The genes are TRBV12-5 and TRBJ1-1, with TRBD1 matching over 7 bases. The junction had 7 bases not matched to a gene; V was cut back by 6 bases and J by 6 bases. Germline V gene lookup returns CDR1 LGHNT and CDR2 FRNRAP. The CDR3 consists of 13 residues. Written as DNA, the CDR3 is TGTGCTAGTGGCAAGACAGGGCTACCTGAAGCTTTCTTT. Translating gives CASGKTGLPEAFF.

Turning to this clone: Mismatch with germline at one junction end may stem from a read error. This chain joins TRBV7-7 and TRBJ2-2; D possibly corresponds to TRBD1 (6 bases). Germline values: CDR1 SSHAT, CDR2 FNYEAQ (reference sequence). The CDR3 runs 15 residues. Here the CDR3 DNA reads TGTGCTAGCAGCTTTAACAGGGACCTCACCGGGGAGCTGTTTTTT. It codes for CASSFNRDLTGELFF. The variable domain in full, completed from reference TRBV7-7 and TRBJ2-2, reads GAGVSQSPRYKVTKRGQDVTLRCDPISSHATLYWYQQALGQGPEFLTYFNYEAQPDKSGLPSDRFSAERPEGSISTLTIQRTEQRDSAMYRCASSFNRDLTGELFFGEGSRLTVL.